This TCR beta chain was retrieved from a study of T cell clonotyping in hematopoietic cell transplantation. Time point specified: recipient sample about 28 days before transplant, after cytoreduction. This CDR3 spans 17 amino acids. Trimming left V 2 bases short and J 1 base short, with 17 bases between. Germline loops: CDR1 MGHDK, CDR2 SYGVNS. Profiled with immunoSEQ multiplex PCR; TCRdb holds only in-frame clones, not every one. The table shows some 16,000 clones, with around 93% occurring only once. The receptor comes from a man aged 18 to 29 with biphenotypic leukemia. Some clones in this sample may be carry-over from other donors' samples. The material was peripheral blood mononuclear cells, obtained before stem cell transplant. The V gene is TRBV25-1, the J gene TRBJ1-1, with a weak D call TRBD1 (5 bases). In DNA form, the CDR3 reads TGTGCCAGCAGTGAAACATTGGGGGGACCAGGGAACACTGAAGCTTTCTTT. Translating it yields CASSETLGGPGNTEAFF.